This TCR beta chain came from a study of blood T cell repertoires in COVID-19. This CDR3 comprises 14 residues. Trimming shortened V by 1 base and J by 2 bases, and 8 bases separated the two germline ends. The V gene's germline CDR1 is SGHTA and CDR2 FQGNSA. Authors' processing steps: Cell counts per sample came from amplifying reference gene primers. Produced via immunoSEQ multiplex PCR; TCRdb's table is partial and in-frame only. V, J and clone size are taken as reported in that table, and D and trimming were inferred from the DNA itself. Of some 130,000 clones in the sample, roughly 90% are singletons; the top ten hold around 4.5%. Patients in Seattle were enrolled during active infection, then followed longitudinally.

The source of this sequence is a man aged 60-69 years with COVID-19, enrolled during active disease. V is TRBV7-2 and J is TRBJ2-5; D gene uncertain. The sample comprised peripheral blood. The CDR3 DNA is TGTGCCAGCAGCTTAGACCAAGCTCAAGAGACCCAGTACTTC. This encodes CASSLDQAQETQYF. Based on the CDR3 plus reference TRBV7-2 and TRBJ2-5, the full variable domain is GAGVSQSPSNKVTEKGKDVELRCDPISGHTALYWYRQSLGQGLEFLIYFQGNSAPDKSGLPSDRFSAERTGGSVSTLTIQRTQQEDSAVYLCASSLDQAQETQYFGPGTRLLVL.